These T cell receptor beta chains were read from a single sample in a study of shared clonotypes between healthy human individuals. The repertoire was sequenced with immunoSEQ multiplex PCR; TCRdb's copy has only in-frame clones and lacks some. In the table there are 100,000 to 120,000 clones, around two thirds of which are singletons. Sequenced input: memory CD8+ T cells sorted from blood. The receptors stem from a woman in her twenties or thirties in good health. Each CDR3 is given with its conserved first and last residue. A D gene is named only where the DNA matches it firmly. Size is stated for part of the rows, as once, few or many counts, or as a class when the clone is expanded.

abundance | j_gene | d_gene | v_gene | CDR3nt | CDR3aa
- | TRBJ2-3 | - | TRBV10-1 | TGCGCCAGCAGTGTTTTAGCCGCAGATACGCAGTATTTT | CASSVLAADTQYF
- | TRBJ2-1 | - | TRBV5-1 | TGCGCCAGCAGCCAGGTCTTCAATGAGCAGTTCTTC | CASSQVFNEQFF
few | TRBJ2-3 | - | TRBV15 | TGTGCCACCAGCAGTAACGGCTGGGCTTTAGATACGCAGTATTTT | CATSSNGWALDTQYF
- | TRBJ1-1 | - | TRBV5-4 | TGTGCCAGCAGCTTGCAGGGCTTTTCTGAAGCTTTCTTT | CASSLQGFSEAFF
- | TRBJ2-5 | TRBD1 | TRBV7-7 | TGTGCCAGCAGCTTAGTTGTCGGACAGGCGGCAACCCAGTACTTC | CASSLVVGQAATQYF
- | TRBJ2-2 | - | TRBV6-4 | TGTGCCAGCAGTGATAAAACAGTGAACACCGGGGAGCTGTTTTTT | CASSDKTVNTGELFF
- | TRBJ2-1 | - | TRBV20-1 | TGCAGTGCTAGATACCCGCCGCAGTTCTTC | CSARYPPQFF
- | TRBJ2-2 | TRBD2 | TRBV29-1 | TGCAGCGTTGGACTAGCGGACACCGGGGAGCTGTTTTTT | CSVGLADTGELFF
- | TRBJ2-2 | - | TRBV5-5 | TGTGCCAGCAGCCCCGTTCCCACCGGGGAGCTGTTTTTT | CASSPVPTGELFF
- | TRBJ2-7 | - | TRBV27 | TGTGCCAGCAGTACACCGGGAACCTCCTACGAGCAGTACTTC | CASSTPGTSYEQYF
- | TRBJ2-1 | TRBD2 | TRBV5-8 | TGTGCCAGCAGCCTGGGACTAGCGGGAGTCATTGAGCAGTTCTTC | CASSLGLAGVIEQFF
- | TRBJ2-1 | - | TRBV25-1 | TGTGCCAGCAGTGCGAGCTCCTACAATGAGCAGTTCTTC | CASSASSYNEQFF
- | TRBJ2-7 | TRBD1 | TRBV7-9 | TGTGCCAGCAGCGGTGAGAGACAGGGACAGACTAAGTCCTACGAGCAGTACTTC | CASSGERQGQTKSYEQYF
- | TRBJ1-3 | - | TRBV6-4 | TGTGCCAGCAGTGAAGACGGTGCCTCTGGAAACACCATATATTTT | CASSEDGASGNTIYF
- | TRBJ2-2 | TRBD2 | TRBV6-4 | TGTGCCAGCAGCGAGCTAGCGGAGTCCACCGGGGAGCTGTTTTTT | CASSELAESTGELFF
few | TRBJ2-5 | TRBD2 | TRBV7-9 | TGTGCCAGCAGGGGGACTAGCGTCGGTGAGACCCAGTACTTC | CASRGTSVGETQYF
- | TRBJ2-1 | - | TRBV6-5 | TGTGCCAGCAGTTACTCCGACTCCAACAATGAGCAGTTCTTC | CASSYSDSNNEQFF
- | TRBJ1-5 | - | TRBV13 | TGTGCCAGCAGCCAGTGGGGGGTGAGCAATCAGCCCCAGCATTTT | CASSQWGVSNQPQHF